This T cell receptor beta chain was identified in a study of Graves' ophthalmopathy and Graves' hyperthyroidism. General study results and limits: Stable hyperthyroidism and ophthalmopathy were told apart by a 13-signature model, which achieved roughly 89% sensitivity and more than 75% specificity.

This clonotype was counted at least ten times. As yet, its antigen is unknown. Trimming stripped 5 bases from V and 6 bases from J, with 16 bases between. The CDR3 has 13 amino acids. CDR1 SQVTM and CDR2 ANQGSEA come from the germline V gene. The TCR beta CDR3 regions underwent amplification from RNA transcripts. Investigators did first-round RT-PCR with HTBI primers, then second-round multiplex PCR. TCRdb reprocessed the multiplex PCR reads via MiXCR and lists one record per CDR3 protein. The sample records 500,000 to 700,000 distinct CDR3 sequences, about 40% being singletons. The hyperthyroidism patients, aged 18 to 65, had been newly diagnosed, with under 2 months' duration. A diagnosis was made from clinical symptoms together with serum thyroxine, TRAb, thyroid ultrasound and orbital computed tomography.

The receptor was isolated from an adult man with Graves' hyperthyroidism. What was sequenced was peripheral blood or thyroid tissue (not recorded which). The chain links TRBV29-1 to TRBJ1-1; D possibly corresponds to TRBD1 (6 bases). CDR3 loop: CSVISGGSAEAFF. Written as DNA, the CDR3 is TGCAGCGTTATTAGTGGGGGCAGTGCTGAAGCTTTCTTT.